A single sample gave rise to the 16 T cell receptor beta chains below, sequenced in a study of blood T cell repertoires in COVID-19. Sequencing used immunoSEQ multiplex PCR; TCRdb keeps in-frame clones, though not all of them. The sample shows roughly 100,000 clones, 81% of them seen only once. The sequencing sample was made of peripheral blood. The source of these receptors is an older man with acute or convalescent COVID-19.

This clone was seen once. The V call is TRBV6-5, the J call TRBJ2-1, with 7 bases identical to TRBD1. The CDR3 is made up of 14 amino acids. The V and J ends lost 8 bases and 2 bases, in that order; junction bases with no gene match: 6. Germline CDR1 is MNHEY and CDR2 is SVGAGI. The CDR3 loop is CASGDRAAYNEQFF. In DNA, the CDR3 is TGTGCCAGCGGCGACAGGGCTGCCTACAATGAGCAGTTCTTC.

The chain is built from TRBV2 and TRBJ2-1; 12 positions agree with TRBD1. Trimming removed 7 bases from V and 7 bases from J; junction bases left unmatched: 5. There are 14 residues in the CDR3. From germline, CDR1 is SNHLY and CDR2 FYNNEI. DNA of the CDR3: TGTGCCAGCAATCCGGGACAGGGGGCGAATGAGCAGTTCTTC. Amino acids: CASNPGQGANEQFF.

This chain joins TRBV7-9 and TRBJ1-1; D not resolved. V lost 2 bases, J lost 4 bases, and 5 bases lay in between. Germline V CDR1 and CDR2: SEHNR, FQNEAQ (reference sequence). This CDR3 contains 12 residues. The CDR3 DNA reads TGTGCCAGCAGCTTACGGGGCACTGAAGCTTTCTTT. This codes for CASSLRGTEAFF.

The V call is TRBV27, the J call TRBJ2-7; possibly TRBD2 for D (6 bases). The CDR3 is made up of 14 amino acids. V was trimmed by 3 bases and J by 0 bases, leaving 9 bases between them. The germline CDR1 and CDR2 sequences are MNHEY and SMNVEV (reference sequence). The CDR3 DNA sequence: TGTGCCAGCAGTTTGGCTAGCGTCTCCTACGAGCAGTACTTC. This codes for CASSLASVSYEQYF.

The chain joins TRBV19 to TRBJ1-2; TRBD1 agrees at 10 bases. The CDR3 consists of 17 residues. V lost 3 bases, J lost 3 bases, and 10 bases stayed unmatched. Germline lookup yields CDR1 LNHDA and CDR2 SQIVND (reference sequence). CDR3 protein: CASSIGTGASTYYGYTF. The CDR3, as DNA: TGTGCCAGTAGTATCGGGACAGGGGCCTCGACTTACTATGGCTACACCTTC. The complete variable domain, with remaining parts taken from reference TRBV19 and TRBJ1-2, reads DGGITQSPKYLFRKEGQNVTLSCEQNLNHDAMYWYRQDPGQGLRLIYYSQIVNDFQKGDIAEGYSVSREKKESFPLTVTSAQKNPTAFYLCASSIGTGASTYYGYTFGSGTRLTVV.

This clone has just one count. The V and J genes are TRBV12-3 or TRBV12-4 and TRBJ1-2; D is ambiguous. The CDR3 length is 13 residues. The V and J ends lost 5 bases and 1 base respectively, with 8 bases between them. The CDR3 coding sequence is TGTGCCAGCAGTGGGAGGTTTAACTATGGCTACACCTTC. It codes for CASSGRFNYGYTF.

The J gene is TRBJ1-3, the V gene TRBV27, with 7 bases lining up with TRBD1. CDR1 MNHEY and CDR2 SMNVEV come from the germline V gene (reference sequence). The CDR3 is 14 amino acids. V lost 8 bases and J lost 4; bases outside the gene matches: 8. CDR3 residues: CASRPTGSGNTIYF. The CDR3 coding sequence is TGTGCCAGCCGACCGACAGGGTCAGGAAACACCATATATTTT.

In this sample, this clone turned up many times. CDR3 protein: CSVEAGQLEQPQHF. The DNA of the CDR3 is TGCAGCGTTGAAGCCGGACAGCTTGAGCAGCCCCAGCATTTT. V and J are TRBV29-1 and TRBJ1-5; maybe TRBD1 (6 bases). Germline V gene sequence: CDR1 SQVTM, CDR2 ANQGSEA. This CDR3 region has 14 residues. Trimming took 1 base from V and 7 from J, leaving 14 bases between them.

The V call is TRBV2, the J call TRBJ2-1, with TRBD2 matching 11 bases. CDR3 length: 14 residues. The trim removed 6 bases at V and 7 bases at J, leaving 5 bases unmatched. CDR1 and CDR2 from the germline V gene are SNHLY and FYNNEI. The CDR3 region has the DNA TGTGCCAGCAGCGCGACTAGCGGGGATAATGAGCAGTTCTTC. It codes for CASSATSGDNEQFF.

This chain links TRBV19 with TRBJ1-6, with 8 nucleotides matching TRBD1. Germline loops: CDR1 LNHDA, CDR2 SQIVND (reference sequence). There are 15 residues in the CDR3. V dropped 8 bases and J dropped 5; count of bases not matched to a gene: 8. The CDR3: CASQVPGQDNSPLHF. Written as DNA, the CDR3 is TGTGCCAGTCAAGTTCCGGGACAGGATAATTCACCCCTCCACTTT.

CDR3: CASNRGGGYTF. DNA of the CDR3: TGTGCCAGCAACAGGGGCGGTGGCTACACCTTC. The chain recombines TRBV2 with TRBJ1-2, with 7 bases identical to TRBD1. CDR3 length: 11 amino acids. Germline CDR1 is SNHLY and CDR2 is FYNNEI. Unmatched junction bases numbered 3, after V lost 7 bases and J lost 7 bases.

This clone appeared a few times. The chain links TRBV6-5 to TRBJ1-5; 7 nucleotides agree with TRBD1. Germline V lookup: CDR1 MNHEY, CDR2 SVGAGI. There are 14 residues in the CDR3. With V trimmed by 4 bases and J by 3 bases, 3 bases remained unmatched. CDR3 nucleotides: TGTGCCAGCAGTTGGGACAGTTCCAATCAGCCCCAGCATTTT. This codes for CASSWDSSNQPQHF.

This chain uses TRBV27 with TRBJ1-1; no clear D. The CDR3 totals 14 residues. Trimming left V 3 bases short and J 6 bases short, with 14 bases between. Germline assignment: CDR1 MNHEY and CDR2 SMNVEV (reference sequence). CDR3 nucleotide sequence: TGTGCCAGCAGTTTTAGAGGAGGGTTCTCTGAAGCTTTCTTT. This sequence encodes CASSFRGGFSEAFF.

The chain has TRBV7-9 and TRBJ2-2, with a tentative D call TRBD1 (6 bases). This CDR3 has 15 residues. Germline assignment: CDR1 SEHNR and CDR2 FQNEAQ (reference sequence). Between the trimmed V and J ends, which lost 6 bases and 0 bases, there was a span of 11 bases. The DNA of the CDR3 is TGTGCCAGCAGTCCTACAGGGACGAACACCGGGGAGCTGTTTTTT. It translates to CASSPTGTNTGELFF.

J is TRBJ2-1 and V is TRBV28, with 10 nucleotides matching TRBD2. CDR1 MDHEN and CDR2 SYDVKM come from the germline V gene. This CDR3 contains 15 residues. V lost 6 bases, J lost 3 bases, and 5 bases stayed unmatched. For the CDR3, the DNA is TGTGCCAGCAGATTAAGGACTAGCGGCTACAATGAGCAGTTCTTC. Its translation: CASRLRTSGYNEQFF.

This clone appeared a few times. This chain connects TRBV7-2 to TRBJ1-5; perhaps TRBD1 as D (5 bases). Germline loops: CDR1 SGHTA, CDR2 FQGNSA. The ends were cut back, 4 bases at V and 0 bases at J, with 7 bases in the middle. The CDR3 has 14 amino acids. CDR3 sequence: CASSWGGSNQPQHF. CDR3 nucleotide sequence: TGTGCCAGCAGCTGGGGGGGTAGCAATCAGCCCCAGCATTTT. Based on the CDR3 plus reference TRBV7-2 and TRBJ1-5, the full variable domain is GAGVSQSPSNKVTEKGKDVELRCDPISGHTALYWYRQSLGQGLEFLIYFQGNSAPDKSGLPSDRFSAERTGGSVSTLTIQRTQQEDSAVYLCASSWGGSNQPQHFGDGTRLSIL.